This entry lists 17 T cell receptor beta chains sequenced from one sample in a study of T cell repertoires in cytomegalovirus infection. TCRdb processed the reads anew with MiXCR; each CDR3 protein has one entry. The sample lists under 800,000 distinct CDR3 sequences, 20% to 25% seen once, with approximately 8.2% in the top ten. Specimen: CD8+ T cells from PBMCs. The receptors shown here come from a human donor in good health (CMV status not recorded). Some clones in this sample may be carry-over from other donors' samples.

This clonotype was observed a few times. The rearrangement links TRBV12-3 or TRBV12-4 to TRBJ2-3, with D unclear. The V gene lost 3 bases and the J gene lost 0 bases, with 19 bases spanning the gap. CDR3 length: 18 amino acids. The CDR3 region is CASSFNTSPFQSTDTQYF. CDR3 coding DNA: TGTGCCAGCAGTTTCAATACGTCCCCCTTTCAAAGCACAGATACGCAGTATTTT.

The gene calls are TRBV28 and TRBJ2-7; 8 bases line up with TRBD1. CDR1 is MDHEN and CDR2 is SYDVKM in the germline V gene. Germline trimming cut 6 bases from V and 1 base from J; bases unmatched to any gene: 14. The CDR3 is made up of 17 amino acids. The CDR3 nucleotides read TGTGCCAGCAGGGACCGGGACAGGCCTAAGAGGTCCTACGAGCAGTACTTC. Translation: CASRDRDRPKRSYEQYF. Full variable domain (remainder filled in from reference TRBV28 and TRBJ2-7): DVKVTQSSRYLVKRTGEKVFLECVQDMDHENMFWYRQDPGLGLRLIYFSYDVKMKEKGDIPEGYSVSREKKERFSLILESASTNQTSMYLCASRDRDRPKRSYEQYFGPGTRLTVT.

The genes are TRBV19 and TRBJ2-7; 8 nucleotides line up with TRBD1. V trimming: 6 bases; J trimming: 2 bases; junction bases outside the gene matches: 9. The CDR3 runs to 15 residues. Germline values: CDR1 LNHDA, CDR2 SQIVND (reference sequence). The CDR3 DNA follows: TGTGCCAGTAGAAGAGGACAGGGAGACCCCTACGAGCAGTACTTC. It is translated as CASRRGQGDPYEQYF. Using reference TRBV19 and TRBJ2-7 for the parts outside the CDR3, the full variable domain is DGGITQSPKYLFRKEGQNVTLSCEQNLNHDAMYWYRQDPGQGLRLIYYSQIVNDFQKGDIAEGYSVSREKKESFPLTVTSAQKNPTAFYLCASRRGQGDPYEQYFGPGTRLTVT.

This clonotype was detected many times. J is TRBJ1-1 and V is TRBV12-5; 7 bases agree with TRBD1. V lost 6 bases, J lost 3 bases, and 7 bases stayed unmatched. Germline V CDR1 and CDR2: LGHNT, FRNRAP. CDR3 length: 14 residues. The CDR3 reads CASGPGQPYTEAFF. For the CDR3, the DNA is TGTGCTAGTGGACCGGGACAGCCGTACACTGAAGCTTTCTTT.

The chain employs TRBV7-2 and TRBJ1-2, with 7 bases identical to TRBD1. The length of the CDR3 is 14 residues. Germline V lookup: CDR1 SGHTA, CDR2 FQGNSA. V lost 3 bases to trimming and J lost 6 bases; unmatched junction nucleotides: 7. CDR3 nucleotides: TGTGCCAGCAGCTTTGCTGAGGGGGCGGATGGCTACACCTTC. This encodes CASSFAEGADGYTF.

Comments on this clonotype: A read error may be the cause here, since a much bigger clone is one base away. The chain links TRBV12-3 or TRBV12-4 to TRBJ1-6, with D maybe TRBD1 (5 bases). Trimming removed 6 bases from V and 7 bases from J, with 13 bases in between. The CDR3 totals 14 residues. The CDR3 DNA reads TGTGCCAGCAGCAAAACATGGGGCAATTCACCCCTCCACTTT. Amino acid sequence: CASSKTWGNSPLHF.

This clonotype was seen a handful of times. The rearrangement links TRBV5-4 to TRBJ2-7; TRBD2 agrees at 8 bases. This CDR3 has 15 residues. Germline V lookup: CDR1 SGHNT, CDR2 YYREEE (reference sequence). Germline trimming cut 3 bases from V and 0 bases from J; bases unmatched to any gene: 5. The CDR3 is CASSSRGAVSYEQYF. The CDR3 DNA follows: TGTGCCAGCAGCTCGCGGGGGGCCGTCTCCTACGAGCAGTACTTC.

For this clonotype: A clone one base away is much larger, so this may be a read error. This chain connects TRBV6-6 to TRBJ2-2, with a possible D match to TRBD2 (6 bases). V shed 4 bases and J shed 3 bases, with 18 bases lying between them. Looked up from germline, CDR1 is MNHNY and CDR2 is SVGAGI (reference sequence). This CDR3 has 17 amino acids. The DNA of the CDR3 is TGTGCCAGCAGTTTGGAGGGCGCCCTCCTTGACACCGGGGAGCTGTTTTTT. It translates to CASSLEGALLDTGELFF.

Concerning this clonotype: This clone may be a read error of a much larger clone one base away. The rearrangement links TRBV28 to TRBJ1-1, with TRBD1 matching over 8 bases. CDR3 length: 13 residues. CDR1 and CDR2 from the germline V gene are MDHEN and SYDVKM. The CDR3 bases are TGTGTCAGCAGCCGCCGGACAGGGCCCGAAGCTTTCTTT. Its protein product is CVSSRRTGPEAFF.

The chain uses TRBV4-3 and TRBJ2-1; D is unresolved. This CDR3 is 16 amino acids long. The V end was cut by 3 bases, the J end by 2 bases, with 14 bases between. Looked up from germline, CDR1 is LGHNA and CDR2 is YSLEER. This CDR3 reads CASSHVPGLPYNEQFF. DNA of the CDR3: TGCGCCAGCAGCCATGTTCCCGGGCTTCCCTACAATGAGCAGTTCTTC.

About this clonotype: At one of its ends the junction is not consistent with the germline gene, which may arise from a read error. J is TRBJ2-4 and V is TRBV25-1, with 9 bases identical to TRBD1. CDR1 and CDR2 (germline): MGHDK, SYGVNS. CDR3 length: 11 residues. In DNA, the CDR3 is TGTGCCAGCAGTGACGGGACAGGGTCCAACTTC. Amino acid sequence: CASSDGTGSNF.

In its sample, this clonotype was seen a few times. The chain is built from TRBV28 and TRBJ2-7, with D perhaps being TRBD1 or TRBD2 (5 bases each). CDR1 is MDHEN, CDR2 SYDVKM, per germline. The CDR3 covers 11 residues. V dropped 4 bases and J dropped 13 bases, with 14 bases sitting between them. The CDR3 here is CASSYGTDKYF. The CDR3 coding sequence is TGTGCCAGCAGTTACGGGACGGATAAATACTTC.

The CDR3 coding sequence is TGTGCCAGCAGTTTACAGAGAACAGGGGTAGTATTGAACACTGAAGCTTTCTTT. Translation: CASSLQRTGVVLNTEAFF. The chain recombines TRBV28 with TRBJ1-1, with 7 bases identical to TRBD1. With V trimmed by 2 bases and J by 0 bases, 12 bases remained unmatched. This CDR3 is 18 amino acids long. Germline V CDR1 and CDR2: MDHEN, SYDVKM.

With regard to this clonotype: A single base separates this from a much larger clone, so it may be a read error. This chain links TRBV7-6 with TRBJ1-1; the D gene is possibly TRBD1 (5 bases). V shed 3 bases and J shed 2 bases, with 13 bases lying between them. Germline V gene data show CDR1 as SGHVS and CDR2 as FNYEAQ. The CDR3 totals 15 residues. The CDR3 loop reads CASSFMTDINTEAFF. The CDR3 DNA follows: TGTGCCAGCAGCTTCATGACAGACATAAACACTGAAGCTTTCTTT.

This clonotype was recorded a few times. The chain recombines TRBV6-2 or TRBV6-3 with TRBJ2-7; D unresolved. Germline V CDR1 and CDR2: MNHEY, SVGEGT. This CDR3 is 12 amino acids long. V gave up 3 bases and J gave up 5 bases, with 8 bases separating them. The CDR3 region has the DNA TGTGCCAGCAGTTATGGGAATAACGAGCAGTACGTC. Its translation: CASSYGNNEQYV.

This rearrangement joins TRBV6-2 or TRBV6-3 to TRBJ1-5, with D possibly matching TRBD1 (5 bases). Germline CDR1 reads MNHEY; CDR2 reads SVGEGT. This CDR3 region has 15 residues. The V end was cut by 4 bases, the J end by 2 bases, with 12 bases between. The CDR3 sequence is CASSSIRVGNQPQHF. Written as DNA, the CDR3 is TGTGCCAGCAGTTCCATCAGGGTTGGCAATCAGCCCCAGCATTTT.

This clonotype was seen only a few times. The chain uses TRBV7-6 and TRBJ2-1, with D possibly TRBD2 on 5 matching bases. Trimming took off 5 bases at V and 5 bases at J, with 16 bases between the two ends. CDR1 and CDR2 (germline): SGHVS, FNYEAQ. The CDR3 spans 15 residues. The CDR3 here is CASSQGLTNNNEQFF. The CDR3 nucleotides are TGTGCCAGCAGCCAAGGACTCACCAACAACAATGAGCAGTTCTTC.